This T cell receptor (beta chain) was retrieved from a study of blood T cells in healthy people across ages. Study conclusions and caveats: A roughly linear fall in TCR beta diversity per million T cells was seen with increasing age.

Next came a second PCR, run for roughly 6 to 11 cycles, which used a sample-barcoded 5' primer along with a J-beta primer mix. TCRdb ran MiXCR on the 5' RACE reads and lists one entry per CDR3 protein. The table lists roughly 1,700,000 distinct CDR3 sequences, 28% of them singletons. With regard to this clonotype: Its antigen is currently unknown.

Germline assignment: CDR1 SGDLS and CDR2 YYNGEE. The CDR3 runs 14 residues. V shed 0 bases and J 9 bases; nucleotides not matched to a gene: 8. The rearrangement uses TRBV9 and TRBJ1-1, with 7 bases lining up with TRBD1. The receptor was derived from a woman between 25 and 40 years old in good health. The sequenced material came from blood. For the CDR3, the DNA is TGTGCCAGCAGCGTAGCTGACAGGGCCCCGCAAGCTTTCTTT. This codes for CASSVADRAPQAFF.